The 26 T cell receptor beta chains listed next were all sequenced from one sample in a study of shared clonotypes between healthy human individuals (dated by TCRdb to 2019 to 2021). The library was made by the immunoSEQ multiplex PCR assay. TCRdb carries this immuneACCESS record with in-frame sequences only. Its versions omit some clonotypes, under half of them owing to an unresolved V gene in the studies checked, with the rest unexplained. The sample table contains some 2 million clones; only one count was recorded for 95% of them. Together, the top ten hold roughly 0.13% of the sample. The sample consisted of naive CD4+ T cells sorted from blood. Taken with the paper, the label for cell subset or site translates to: CD45RA+ positively selected. The receptors originated from a man aged 18 to 30 in good health.

As for this clone: Additional DNA sequences in this sample encode the identical CDR3. The rearrangement uses TRBV2 and TRBJ2-5; TRBD1 might be the D (5 bases). Deletions cut 6 bases from V and 3 bases from J, with 5 bases between. CDR1 is SNHLY, CDR2 FYNNEI, per germline. This CDR3 comprises 11 residues. The CDR3 here is CASSREETQYF. In DNA form, the CDR3 reads TGTGCCAGCAGCAGGGAAGAGACCCAGTACTTC.

The chain combines TRBV6-6 with TRBJ2-7, with TRBD1 identical over 7 bases. The CDR3 has 13 residues. V lost 2 bases and J lost 6; bases outside the gene matches: 4. Looked up from germline, CDR1 is MNHNY and CDR2 is SVGAGI (reference sequence). The CDR3 sequence: CASSYEGGREQYF. CDR3 coding DNA: TGTGCCAGCAGTTACGAAGGGGGCCGCGAGCAGTACTTC.

The gene calls are TRBV5-6 and TRBJ2-3, with 11 bases that match TRBD2. Germline values: CDR1 SGHDT, CDR2 YYEEEE. The CDR3 is 17 amino acids. The V segment lost 0 bases and the J segment 0 bases; nucleotides outside the gene matches: 3. For the CDR3, the DNA is TGTGCCAGCAGCTTGGCCACTAGCGGGGGCAGCACAGATACGCAGTATTTT. This translates into CASSLATSGGSTDTQYF.

This chain uses TRBV18 with TRBJ1-5; TRBD1 is a possible D gene (5 bases). CDR3 size: 16 residues. The V end lost 3 bases, the J end lost 3 bases, and 15 bases lay between the germline ends. Germline CDR1 and CDR2: KGHSH and LQKENI. This CDR3 reads CASSPSGRTVNQPQHF. For the CDR3, the DNA is TGTGCCAGCTCACCTTCGGGACGGACGGTCAATCAGCCCCAGCATTTT.

The table lists this clone with a few counts. The rearrangement links TRBV5-1 to TRBJ1-6; the D gene is possibly TRBD1 (6 bases). CDR3 length: 17 amino acids. Germline loops: CDR1 SGHRS, CDR2 YFSETQ. Deletions cut 4 bases from V and 5 bases from J, with 19 bases between. The CDR3 DNA is TGCGCCAGCAGCCCACAGACAGGAGGTCATGATAATTCACCCCTCCACTTT. As protein: CASSPQTGGHDNSPLHF.

This chain links TRBV30 with TRBJ2-3, with a possible D match to TRBD1 (5 bases). The CDR3 is 12 amino acids. V was pared by 0 bases and J by 7 bases, with 8 bases between. Germline-derived CDR1 and CDR2 are GTSNPN and SVGIG (reference sequence). CDR3 DNA: TGTGCCTGGAGTGTACAGGAGTATACGCAGTATTTT. Amino acid sequence: CAWSVQEYTQYF.

The gene calls are TRBV9 and TRBJ2-2; no definite D call. V was trimmed by 7 bases and J by 1 base, leaving 5 bases between them. The germline gives CDR1 SGDLS, CDR2 YYNGEE. The CDR3 totals 12 residues. The CDR3 DNA reads as TGTGCCAGCCTGGGGAACACCGGGGAGCTGTTTTTT. This gives the protein CASLGNTGELFF.

The chain recombines TRBV4-1 with TRBJ1-5; a weak D match, TRBD1 (5 bases). Trimming left V 3 bases short and J 3 bases short, with 15 bases between. The CDR3 loop spans 16 amino acids. CDR1 MGHRA and CDR2 YSYEKL come from the germline V gene. The CDR3 region has the DNA TGCGCCAGCAGCCAGAGGGGCGGGGGTATCAATCAGCCCCAGCATTTT. Amino acid sequence: CASSQRGGGINQPQHF.

The genes are TRBV7-2 and TRBJ1-5; D ambiguous. Germline values: CDR1 SGHTA, CDR2 FQGNSA. V lost 4 bases to trimming and J lost 2 bases, with 9 bases between them. The CDR3 runs 14 residues. CDR3 DNA sequence: TGTGCCAGCAGCTCCCGTTCGGGCAATCAGCCCCAGCATTTT. Protein product: CASSSRSGNQPQHF.

The genes are TRBV7-9 and TRBJ1-2; 9 bases fit TRBD1. With 4 bases clipped from V and 2 bases from J, the junction kept 5 bases outside the gene matches. CDR3 length: 15 residues. The germline V gene has CDR1 SEHNR and CDR2 FQNEAQ (reference sequence). The CDR3 DNA reads TGTGCCAGCAGCTCGGGACAGGGAGAGAACTATGGCTACACCTTC. Its translation: CASSSGQGENYGYTF. Full variable domain (remainder filled in from reference TRBV7-9 and TRBJ1-2): DTGVSQNPRHKITKRGQNVTFRCDPISEHNRLYWYRQTLGQGPEFLTYFQNEAQLEKSRLLSDRFSAERPKGSFSTLEIQRTEQGDSAMYLCASSSGQGENYGYTFGSGTRLTVV.

The rearrangement joins TRBV2 to TRBJ2-7, with D uncertain. CDR1 is SNHLY, CDR2 FYNNEI, per germline. The CDR3 spans 12 residues. The V and J ends lost 6 bases and 2 bases respectively, with 8 bases between them. The CDR3 sequence: CASRWQTYEQYF. CDR3 sequence (DNA): TGTGCCAGCAGGTGGCAGACCTACGAGCAGTACTTC. The full variable domain, its missing parts supplied by reference TRBV2 and TRBJ2-7, is EPEVTQTPSHQVTQMGQEVILRCVPISNHLYFYWYRQILGQKVEFLVSFYNNEISEKSEIFDDQFSVERPDGSNFTLKIRSTKLEDSAMYFCASRWQTYEQYFGPGTRLTVT.

This rearrangement joins TRBV7-2 to TRBJ2-1; D is unresolved. The CDR3 has 10 amino acids. Per germline, CDR1 SGHTA and CDR2 FQGNSA. Trimming took 3 bases from V and 9 from J, leaving 3 bases between them. CDR3 sequence: CASSFVEQFF. CDR3 nucleotides: TGTGCCAGCAGCTTCGTTGAGCAGTTCTTC.

V is TRBV4-1 and J is TRBJ2-3; weak D call: TRBD2 (5 bases). There are 16 residues in the CDR3. The V end lost 6 bases, the J end lost 0 bases, and 16 bases lay between the germline ends. Germline loops: CDR1 MGHRA, CDR2 YSYEKL. This CDR3 is CASSGRTRDSTDTQYF. The CDR3 coding sequence is TGCGCCAGCAGTGGAAGGACTCGGGATAGCACAGATACGCAGTATTTT.

The V gene is TRBV6-1, the J gene TRBJ2-1, with 13 bases identical to TRBD2. This CDR3 spans 18 amino acids. In germline, CDR1 is MNHNS, CDR2 SASEGT. J lost 10 bases, V lost 0 bases, and 12 bases had no gene match. The CDR3 DNA reads as TGTGCCAGCAGTGAAGCCAGACTAGCGGGGGGTCCACGAGGAGAGCAGTTCTTC. This encodes CASSEARLAGGPRGEQFF.

V gene TRBV14 combines with J gene TRBJ1-6, with D perhaps matching TRBD1 (5 bases). This CDR3 contains 14 residues. Trimming removed 0 bases from V and 9 bases from J, with 9 bases in between. Germline CDR1 and CDR2: SGHDN and FVKESK. In DNA, the CDR3 is TGTGCCAGCAGCCAAGACAGGGATTCTTCACCCCTCCACTTT. It translates to CASSQDRDSSPLHF.

The J gene is TRBJ2-3, the V gene TRBV6-5, with unresolved D. The CDR3 totals 11 residues. Trimming took off 8 bases at V and 4 bases at J, with 7 bases between the two ends. CDR1 is MNHEY and CDR2 is SVGAGI in the germline V gene. In DNA, the CDR3 is TGTGCCAGCTCGGGCCCAGATACGCAGTATTTT. Protein sequence: CASSGPDTQYF.

A note on this clone: Other nucleotide sequences from this sample produce the same CDR3. The chain employs TRBV27 and TRBJ2-3, with D perhaps TRBD1 (6 bases). Germline lookup yields CDR1 MNHEY and CDR2 SMNVEV (reference sequence). The V gene lost 0 bases and the J gene lost 3 bases, with 10 bases spanning the gap. CDR3 length: 15 amino acids. The chain's CDR3 is CASSLSGARTDTQYF. The CDR3 DNA reads TGTGCCAGCAGTTTATCGGGGGCCCGTACAGATACGCAGTATTTT.

This clone was seen a few times. In the same sample, other DNA sequences code for this CDR3. CDR3 protein: CATSREGGSYNSPLHF. Here the CDR3 DNA reads TGTGCCACCAGCAGAGAGGGAGGAAGTTATAATTCACCCCTCCACTTT. This chain joins TRBV15 and TRBJ1-6; D gene ambiguous. Deletions cut 0 bases from V and 4 bases from J, with 10 bases between. This CDR3 comprises 16 residues. CDR1 LNHNV and CDR2 YYDKDF come from the germline V gene (reference sequence).

This clone turned up a few times. This same CDR3 is encoded by further DNA sequences in the sample. The V gene is TRBV5-1, the J gene TRBJ2-7; the match to TRBD1 covers 7 bases. The CDR3 runs 14 residues. CDR1 is SGHRS, CDR2 YFSETQ, per germline. Trimming removed 0 bases from V and 2 bases from J; junction bases left unmatched: 2. The chain's CDR3 is CASSLEGTAYEQYF. The CDR3 nucleotides read TGCGCCAGCAGCTTGGAAGGGACAGCCTACGAGCAGTACTTC.

This clone was found once. The chain recombines TRBV4-3 with TRBJ2-1, with 8 bases matching TRBD1. The V segment lost 2 bases and the J segment 4 bases; nucleotides outside the gene matches: 4. The germline V gene encodes CDR1 LGHNA and CDR2 YSLEER. This CDR3 comprises 15 residues. CDR3 DNA sequence: TGCGCCAGCAGCCAATCGGGACAGGAATACAATGAGCAGTTCTTC. Protein: CASSQSGQEYNEQFF.

This chain uses TRBV2 with TRBJ2-7; 12 bases map to TRBD2. The CDR3 spans 13 residues. Germline CDR1 SNHLY, CDR2 FYNNEI. V lost 9 bases, J lost 7 bases, and 7 bases stayed unmatched. The CDR3 DNA reads as TGTGCCAGTGAACCTAGCGGGAGGGGTGAGCAGTACTTC. As protein: CASEPSGRGEQYF.

The rearrangement joins TRBV6-5 to TRBJ1-2; perhaps TRBD1 as D (5 bases). CDR1 and CDR2 from the germline V gene are MNHEY and SVGAGI. V dropped 7 bases and J dropped 7 bases, with 19 bases sitting between them. The CDR3 is made up of 14 amino acids. CDR3 loop: CASNPKGRVSGYTF. The CDR3 DNA sequence: TGTGCCAGCAACCCGAAGGGGAGGGTTAGTGGCTACACCTTC.

The chain employs TRBV7-8 and TRBJ1-2; D is unclear. CDR1 is SGHVS, CDR2 FQNEAQ, per germline. The V end lost 2 bases, the J end lost 0 bases, and 13 bases lay between the germline ends. This CDR3 is 16 amino acids long. The CDR3 region is CASSLQTAGANYGYTF. In DNA form, the CDR3 reads TGTGCCAGCAGCTTACAGACGGCAGGAGCTAACTATGGCTACACCTTC. Full variable domain (outside the CDR3, taken from reference TRBV7-8 and TRBJ1-2): GAGVSQSPRYKVAKRGQDVALRCDPISGHVSLFWYQQALGQGPEFLTYFQNEAQLDKSGLPSDRFFAERPEGSVSTLKIQRTQQEDSAVYLCASSLQTAGANYGYTFGSGTRLTVV.

The CDR3 spells CASSDTGAGKNIQYF. The CDR3, as DNA: TGCGCCAGCAGCGACACAGGGGCGGGCAAAAACATTCAGTACTTC. The gene calls are TRBV5-1 and TRBJ2-4, with TRBD1 matching over 7 bases. CDR3 length equals 15 residues. V dropped 4 bases and J dropped 3; count of bases not matched to a gene: 7. CDR1 is SGHRS, CDR2 YFSETQ, per germline.

This sequence joins TRBV28 and TRBJ2-1, with unresolved D. The CDR3 is 12 amino acids. CDR1 and CDR2 (germline): MDHEN, SYDVKM. The CDR3 DNA follows: TGTGCTCACCGGAGCCCTTACAATGAGCAGTTCTTC. Translating gives CAHRSPYNEQFF.

This clone occurred once. The chain joins TRBV10-3 to TRBJ2-7; TRBD1 matches 10 bases. The V gene end was trimmed by 9 bases and the J gene end by 3 bases; junction bases not matched to a gene: 2. CDR1 and CDR2 from the germline V gene are ENHRY and SYGVKD. The CDR3 is made up of 12 amino acids. The DNA of the CDR3 is TGTGCCATTCGGACAGGGGGCTACGAGCAGTACTTC. It is translated as CAIRTGGYEQYF.